The TCR beta chain described here comes from a study of Ad26.COV2.S vaccination and SARS-CoV-2 variants. On the study more broadly: Administration of Ad26.COV2.S was intramuscular, either once or twice 56 days apart.

Regarding this clone: Its cognate antigen is unknown.

The study, taken as a whole, reports: Vaccine recipients showed a spike-specific TCR breadth that was higher than in placebo recipients.

The CDR3 totals 17 residues. Between the trimmed V and J ends, which lost 4 bases and 3 bases, there was a span of 21 bases. CDR1 and CDR2 from the germline V gene are LGHDT and YNNKEL (reference sequence). Measured with immunoSEQ multiplex PCR; TCRdb has only the in-frame clones, and not every one. The sample holds about 680,000 clones; roughly 90% are singletons and the top ten take about 1.5%. Treatment specified: approximately 18 received Ad26.COV2.S at low or high dose, single or two shots; about 5 received placebo; per-sample allocation not given. Day 63 after the first vaccine or placebo injection was the time point for sampling.

The sample was peripheral blood, taken in a trial of Ad26.COV2.S vaccine versus placebo. The rearrangement joins TRBV3-1 (or the pseudogene TRBV3-2) to TRBJ1-2, with D perhaps TRBD1 (6 bases). The sequence was collected from a person aged 18 to 59 who received the Ad26.COV2.S COVID-19 vaccine or a placebo. The CDR3 DNA is TGTGCCAGCAGCCGCCAAGACACCCAGGGGATGTACTATGGCTACACCTTC. As protein: CASSRQDTQGMYYGYTF.